One sample yielded the 10 T cell receptor beta chains listed below, sequenced in a study of blood T cell repertoires in COVID-19. Profiling relied on immunoSEQ multiplex PCR, and the TCRdb table lists in-frame clones only, not all of them. The repertoire holds 210,000 or so clones, with around 81% as singletons. The sample consisted of PBMCs or T cells enriched from blood (not recorded which). The receptor set was obtained from a woman in her 40s with acute COVID-19.

This chain links TRBV19 with TRBJ2-4; perhaps TRBD1 as D (6 bases). Trimming removed 6 bases at V and 0 bases at J, with 12 bases between. This CDR3 has 15 amino acids. Germline values: CDR1 LNHDA, CDR2 SQIVND (reference sequence). The CDR3 DNA follows: TGTGCCAGTAGGTTAACAGGGTTAGCCAAAAACATTCAGTACTTC. Translating it yields CASRLTGLAKNIQYF.

CDR3 nucleotides: TGTGCCAGCAGCCCGGCCAGGGGATACACCATATATTTT. Its translation is CASSPARGYTIYF. The rearrangement uses TRBV3-1 (or the pseudogene TRBV3-2) and TRBJ1-3; D possibly corresponds to TRBD1 (6 bases). This CDR3 has 13 amino acids. Trimming left V 4 bases short and J 8 bases short, with 12 bases between. In germline, CDR1 is LGHDT, CDR2 YNNKEL (reference sequence).

The V and J genes are TRBV28 and TRBJ1-6; 7 nucleotides match TRBD1. Germline CDR1 is MDHEN and CDR2 is SYDVKM. CDR3 length: 15 residues. V shed 8 bases, J shed 11 bases, and the junction held 15 bases outside the gene matches. CDR3 region: CASADRAQFGAPLHF. DNA for the CDR3: TGTGCCAGCGCAGACAGGGCCCAGTTCGGGGCACCCCTCCACTTT.

This clone occurred a few times. The junction departs from the called germline gene at one end, perhaps through a read error. The chain joins TRBV7-7 to TRBJ2-1; 9 bases are a match to TRBD2. In germline, CDR1 is SSHAT, CDR2 FNYEAQ (reference sequence). CDR3 length equals 13 residues. CDR3 in amino acids: CASSLETSGEQFF. DNA of the CDR3: TGTGCTAGCAGCTTAGAGACTAGCGGAGAGCAGTTCTTC.

The gene calls are TRBV4-3 and TRBJ2-1, with 9 bases lining up with TRBD1. The germline V gene has CDR1 LGHNA and CDR2 YSLEER. The CDR3 runs 16 residues. J lost 5 bases, V lost 0 bases, and 5 bases had no gene match. This chain's CDR3 is CASSQETGTGHNEQFF. In DNA form, the CDR3 reads TGCGCCAGCAGCCAAGAAACCGGGACAGGGCACAATGAGCAGTTCTTC.

The J gene is TRBJ1-6, the V gene TRBV30; D gene ambiguous. The CDR3 totals 13 residues. The V end was cut by 1 base, the J end by 3 bases, with 4 bases between. CDR1 and CDR2 (germline): GTSNPN, SVGIG (reference sequence). Here the CDR3 reads CAWSGVYNSPLHF. The CDR3, as DNA: TGTGCCTGGAGTGGCGTCTATAATTCACCCCTCCACTTT.

V gene TRBV5-1 combines with J gene TRBJ1-1, with D possibly being TRBD1 (5 bases). CDR3 length: 16 residues. Looked up from germline, CDR1 is SGHRS and CDR2 is YFSETQ. With 0 bases removed from V and 0 bases from J, the gap between germline ends came to 12 bases. CDR3 sequence (DNA): TGCGCCAGCAGCTTGGCCTTGGGGCGTCTGAACACTGAAGCTTTCTTT. Its protein product is CASSLALGRLNTEAFF.

The chain has TRBV19 and TRBJ1-5; D is unresolved. V was clipped by 3 bases and J by 9 bases, with 12 bases between them. The CDR3 totals 13 residues. From germline, CDR1 is LNHDA and CDR2 SQIVND (reference sequence). The CDR3 nucleotides are TGTGCCAGTAGTATCCCAGGCCCCCCGCCCCAGCATTTT. Translated: CASSIPGPPPQHF.

The chain has TRBV25-1 and TRBJ1-5, with 8 positions matching TRBD1. V gave up 8 bases and J gave up 2 bases; unmatched junction bases: 5. The CDR3 covers 14 residues. Germline V gives CDR1 MGHDK, CDR2 SYGVNS. The CDR3 sequence is CASRGQGGNQPQHF. The CDR3 DNA follows: TGTGCCAGCCGTGGACAGGGCGGCAATCAGCCCCAGCATTTT.

This chain joins TRBV6-6 and TRBJ1-2; D is unresolved. Trimming took 0 bases from V and 4 from J, leaving 6 bases between them. Germline V gene data show CDR1 as MNHNY and CDR2 as SVGAGI (reference sequence). This CDR3 is built from 13 residues. CDR3 residues: CASSYSTSYGYTF. CDR3 nucleotide sequence: TGTGCCAGCAGTTACTCGACAAGCTATGGCTACACCTTC.